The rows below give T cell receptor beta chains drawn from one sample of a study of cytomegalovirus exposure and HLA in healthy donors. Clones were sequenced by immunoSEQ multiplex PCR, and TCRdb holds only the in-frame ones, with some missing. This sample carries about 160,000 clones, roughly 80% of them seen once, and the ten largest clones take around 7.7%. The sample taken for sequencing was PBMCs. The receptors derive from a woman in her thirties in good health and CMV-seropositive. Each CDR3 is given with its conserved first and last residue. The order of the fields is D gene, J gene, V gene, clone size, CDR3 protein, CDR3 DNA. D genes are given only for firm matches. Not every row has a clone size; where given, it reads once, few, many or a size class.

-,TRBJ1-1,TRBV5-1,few,CASSLEGGKTEAFF,TGCGCCAGCAGCTTGGAAGGGGGAAAAACTGAAGCTTTCTTT
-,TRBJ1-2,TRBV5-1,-,CASSPREGPGLRGYTF,TGCGCCAGCAGCCCCCGGGAGGGACCGGGGTTGAGGGGCTACACCTTC
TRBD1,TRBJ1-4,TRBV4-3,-,CASSQGVTGGLTNEKLFF,TGCGCCAGCAGCCAAGGAGTAACAGGGGGCTTGACTAATGAAAAACTGTTTTTT
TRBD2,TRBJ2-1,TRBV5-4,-,CASSLGASGAYNEQFF,TGTGCCAGCAGCTTGGGGGCTAGCGGGGCATACAATGAGCAGTTCTTC
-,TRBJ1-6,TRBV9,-,CASSVTHYVNSPLHF,TGTGCCAGCAGCGTAACACACTACGTTAATTCACCCCTCCACTTT
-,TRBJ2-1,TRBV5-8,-,CASSTGTQGYNEQFF,TGTGCCAGCAGCACCGGCACTCAGGGCTACAATGAGCAGTTCTTC
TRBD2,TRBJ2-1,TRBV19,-,CASSMSRTRKDEQFF,TGTGCCAGTAGTATGTCGCGGACTAGAAAGGATGAGCAGTTCTTC
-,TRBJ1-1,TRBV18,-,CASSPRGDTEAFF,TGTGCCAGCTCTCCCCGGGGAGACACTGAAGCTTTCTTT
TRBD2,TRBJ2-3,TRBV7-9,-,CASNSRGGAADTQYF,TGTGCCAGCAACTCGCGGGGGGGAGCGGCAGATACGCAGTATTTT
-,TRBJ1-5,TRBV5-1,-,CASSLAPTGANQPQHF,TGCGCCAGCAGCCTCGCTCCGACAGGCGCCAATCAGCCCCAGCATTTT
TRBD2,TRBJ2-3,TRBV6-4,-,CASSDSTSGGDTQYF,TGTGCCAGCAGTGACTCGACTAGCGGGGGAGATACGCAGTATTTT
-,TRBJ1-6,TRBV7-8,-,CASSQNQVQYGSSPLHF,TGTGCCAGCAGCCAAAACCAGGTCCAGTACGGCAGTTCACCCCTCCACTTT
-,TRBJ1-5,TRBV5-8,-,CASSREVAFSNQPQHF,TGTGCCAGCAGCCGGGAGGTTGCCTTTAGCAATCAGCCCCAGCATTTT
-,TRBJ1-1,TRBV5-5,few,CASSLDVNMNTEAFF,TGTGCCAGCAGCTTGGATGTAAACATGAACACTGAAGCTTTCTTT
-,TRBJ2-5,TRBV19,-,CASSAGTYLETQYF,TGTGCCAGTAGTGCTGGGACTTATTTAGAGACCCAGTACTTC
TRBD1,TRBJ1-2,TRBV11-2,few,CASSSRETGLGYGYTF,TGTGCCAGCAGCTCGAGAGAGACAGGGCTCGGCTATGGCTACACCTTC
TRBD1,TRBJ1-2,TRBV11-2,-,CASSSLQGVGYGYTF,TGTGCCAGCAGCTCCTTACAGGGGGTTGGCTATGGCTACACCTTC
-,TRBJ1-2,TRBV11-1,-,CASSSLGSPAYGGGYTF,TGTGCCAGCAGCTCACTGGGCTCTCCGGCCTACGGGGGTGGCTACACCTTC
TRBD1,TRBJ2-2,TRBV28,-,CASSWTGLTNTGELFF,TGTGCCAGCAGTTGGACAGGCCTCACGAACACCGGGGAGCTGTTTTTT
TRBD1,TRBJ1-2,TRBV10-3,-,CAISPNRDRDTF,TGTGCCATCAGTCCTAATAGGGACAGGGACACCTTC
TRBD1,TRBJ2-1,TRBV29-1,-,CSVAEGAGNEQFF,TGCAGCGTTGCTGAGGGGGCTGGTAATGAGCAGTTCTTC
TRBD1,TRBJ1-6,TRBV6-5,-,CASSYSGQGGSPLHF,TGTGCCAGCAGTTACTCAGGACAGGGGGGGTCACCCCTCCACTTT
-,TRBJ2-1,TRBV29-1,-,CSVAPPWTAGEQFF,TGCAGCGTTGCCCCCCCGTGGACAGCCGGGGAGCAGTTCTTC
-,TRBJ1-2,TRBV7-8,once,CASSLGGSTLDGYTF,TGTGCCAGCAGCTTAGGCGGCAGTACGCTAGACGGCTACACCTTC
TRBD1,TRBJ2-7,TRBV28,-,CASRNTGGVYEQYF,TGTGCCAGCAGGAACACAGGGGGCGTCTACGAGCAGTACTTC
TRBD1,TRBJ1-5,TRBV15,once,CATSREGTGVNQPQHF,TGTGCCACCAGCAGGGAGGGGACAGGGGTAAATCAGCCCCAGCATTTT
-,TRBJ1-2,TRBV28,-,CATHVSPRRGLGYTF,TGTGCCACCCACGTGTCTCCACGCAGGGGCCTAGGCTACACCTTC
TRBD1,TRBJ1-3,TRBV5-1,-,CASSTGVSANTIYF,TGCGCCAGCAGCACAGGGGTTAGCGCGAACACCATATATTTT
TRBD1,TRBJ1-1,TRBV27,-,CASSPDRGLGNTEAFF,TGTGCCAGCAGTCCCGACAGGGGCCTGGGGAACACTGAAGCTTTCTTT
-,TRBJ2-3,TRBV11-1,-,CASSLRVADTQYF,TGTGCCAGCAGCCTGAGAGTGGCAGATACGCAGTATTTT
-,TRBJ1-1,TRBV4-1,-,CASSQGLEGNTEAFF,TGCGCCAGCAGCCAAGGTCTGGAGGGGAACACTGAAGCTTTCTTT
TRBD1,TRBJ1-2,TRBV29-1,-,CSAADRTDYGYTF,TGCAGCGCCGCGGACAGGACGGACTATGGCTACACCTTC
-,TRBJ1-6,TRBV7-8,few,CASSFRGSPLHF,TGTGCCAGCAGCTTTCGTGGCTCACCCCTCCACTTT
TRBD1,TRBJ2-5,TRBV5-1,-,CASSGPGGQETQYF,TGCGCCAGCTCCGGGCCAGGGGGCCAAGAGACCCAGTACTTC
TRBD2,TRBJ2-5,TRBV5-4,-,CASSRRGGGLKTQYF,TGTGCCAGCAGCCGGCGGGGGGGCGGTTTGAAGACCCAGTACTTC
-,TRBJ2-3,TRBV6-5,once,CASSYGRGGTDTQYF,TGTGCCAGCAGTTATGGCAGGGGTGGCACAGATACGCAGTATTTT
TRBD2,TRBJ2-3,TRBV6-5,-,CASSYKRDTDTQYF,TGTGCCAGCAGTTACAAGCGGGACACAGATACGCAGTATTTT
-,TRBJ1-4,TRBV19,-,CASSPRGPGYNEKLFF,TGTGCCAGTAGCCCCAGGGGACCTGGTTATAATGAAAAACTGTTTTTT
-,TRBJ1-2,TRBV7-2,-,CASSRGGQGLTLGYTF,TGTGCCAGCAGCCGCGGGGGGCAGGGCCTAACGCTCGGCTACACCTTC
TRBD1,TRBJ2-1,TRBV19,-,CASSWDRAYNEQFF,TGTGCCAGTAGTTGGGACAGGGCCTACAATGAGCAGTTCTTC
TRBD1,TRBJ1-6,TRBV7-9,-,CASSQGAGNSPLHF,TGTGCCAGCAGCCAGGGGGCAGGGAATTCACCCCTCCACTTT
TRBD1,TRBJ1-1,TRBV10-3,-,CAISGDRVLIFF,TGTGCCATCAGTGGGGACAGGGTATTGATTTTCTTT
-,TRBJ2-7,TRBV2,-,CASSVGFYEQYF,TGTGCCAGCAGTGTCGGGTTCTACGAGCAGTACTTC
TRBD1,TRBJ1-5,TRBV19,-,CASSIGTGVNQPQHF,TGTGCCAGTAGCATAGGGACAGGGGTTAATCAGCCCCAGCATTTT
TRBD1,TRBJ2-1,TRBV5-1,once,CASSVGPRTGRGNEQFF,TGCGCCAGCAGCGTGGGACCGCGGACAGGGCGCGGAAATGAGCAGTTCTTC
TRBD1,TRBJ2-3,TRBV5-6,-,CASSLLSGWTGDTDTQYF,TGTGCCAGCAGCTTGCTATCAGGGTGGACAGGGGACACAGATACGCAGTATTTT
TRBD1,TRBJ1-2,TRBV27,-,CASRDRADYGYTF,TGTGCCAGCAGAGACAGGGCTGACTATGGCTACACCTTC
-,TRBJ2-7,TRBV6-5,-,CASSYGGAGGAYEQYF,TGTGCCAGCAGTTACGGGGGGGCAGGGGGCGCCTACGAGCAGTACTTC
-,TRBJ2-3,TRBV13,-,CASSLAGPGTDTQYF,TGTGCCAGCAGCTTAGCTGGGCCTGGCACAGATACGCAGTATTTT
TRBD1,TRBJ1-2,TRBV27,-,CASSLRDRGQVYGYTF,TGTGCCAGCAGTTTACGCGACAGGGGGCAGGTGTATGGCTACACCTTC
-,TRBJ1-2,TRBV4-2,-,CASSQTGNGYTF,TGTGCCAGCAGCCAAACAGGGAATGGCTACACCTTC
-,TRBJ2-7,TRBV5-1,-,CASSLVKGGPNYEQYF,TGCGCCAGCAGCTTGGTCAAAGGAGGCCCCAACTACGAGCAGTACTTC
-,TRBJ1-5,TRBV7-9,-,CASSSTGWSNQPQHF,TGTGCCAGCAGCTCCACAGGGTGGAGCAATCAGCCCCAGCATTTT